This TCR beta chain came from a study of cytomegalovirus exposure and HLA in healthy donors. There are 18 residues in the CDR3. The V gene's germline CDR1 is LGHNA and CDR2 YSLEER. Trimming took 0 bases from V and 5 from J; bases not matched to a gene: 15. PCR primers comprised 60 Vbeta and 13 Jbeta primers. Sequenced by immunoSEQ multiplex PCR; TCRdb stores in-frame clones only, minus some. The profile shows roughly 200,000 clones, 70% to 90% of them singletons. The chain carries TRBV4-3 and TRBJ2-7; 8 bases agree with TRBD1. The specimen was PBMCs. This sequence was found in a man aged 25-40 years in good health and CMV-seronegative. The chain's CDR3 is CASSQDGTGHLRTHEQYF. CDR3 DNA sequence: TGCGCCAGCAGCCAAGACGGGACAGGCCACCTTCGCACCCACGAGCAGTACTTC.